This TCR beta chain came from a study of CD8+CD57+ T cells in acquired aplastic anemia. The wider study: Healthy donors had, on average, approximately 9.9 million reads for their CD4+ cells.

The sample holds a few counts of this clonotype. The V gene end was trimmed by 2 bases and the J gene end by 9 bases; junction bases not matched to a gene: 4. CDR1 and CDR2 (germline): DFQATT, SNEGSKA (reference sequence). This CDR3 has 13 amino acids. CDR3 and TCR beta VDJ profiling relied on a genomic DNA template. In TCRdb, the reads were re-called with MiXCR into one record per CDR3 protein. In the table there are about 130,000 distinct CDR3 sequences, over 45% of which are singletons. The source of this sequence is a human donor in good health, serving as a control. The chain is built from TRBV20-1 and TRBJ2-5, with 12 nucleotides matching TRBD2. Sequenced: sorted CD4+, CD8+, or CD8+CD57+ T cells (not recorded which) from PBMCs. CDR3 region: CSARTSGGISQYF. Written as DNA, the CDR3 is TGCAGTGCTAGAACTAGCGGGGGGATCTCCCAGTACTTC.